What follows describes a single T cell receptor beta chain. What it binds is unknown. Generated by immunoSEQ multiplex PCR, the TCRdb table keeps only in-frame clones and is missing some. The table includes nearly 50,000 clones, about four fifths detected once. The record originates from a study of PD-L1 blockade in urothelial cancer. About the research overall: The median number of T cells present in blood samples was 140,000 to 150,000. Study-level points and caveats: Blood clones associated with the tumor expanded more at 3 weeks in durable-benefit patients. A below-median TCR clonality in blood before treatment predicted better survival.

Documented time point: peripheral blood 6 weeks after treatment start. Each patient contributed between 1 and 8 total time points of blood mononuclear cells, pretreatment and during treatment. The sample here was PBMCs, taken around atezolizumab (anti-PD-L1) treatment. This sequence originates from a man between 65 and 85 years old with urothelial cancer.

The CDR3 DNA reads TGTGCCAGCAGCTTAACGGGGGGGTCGGAGTACGAGCAGTACTTC. Its translation: CASSLTGGSEYEQYF. J is TRBJ2-7 and V is TRBV7-3; 7 bases line up with TRBD2. Trimming cost V 0 bases and J 4 bases; bases outside gene matches: 6. This CDR3 has 15 amino acids. Germline assignment: CDR1 SGHTA and CDR2 FQGTGA.